Sequencing of this T cell receptor beta chain was carried out in a study of T cells in Graves' hyperthyroidism and ophthalmopathy (dated by TCRdb to about 2019). For the wider study: Peripheral blood samples were taken at the time of initial diagnosis, prior to any treatment. TCR V-J signatures able to tell the groups apart were searched for in a discovery cohort of 100 patients, of whom approximately 40 had Graves' ophthalmopathy and roughly 59 had stable Graves' hyperthyroidism. Prospective prediction of ophthalmopathy was tested in an independent validation cohort of fewer than 20 hyperthyroidism patients and 17 patients who later progressed to ophthalmopathy. The 75 to 100 discovery patients were divided at random into training and test sets in a 7:3 ratio. The study also compared thyroid tissue and blood T-cell repertoires from 6 or 7 Graves' hyperthyroidism patients. After blood sampling, hyperthyroidism patients were treated with methimazole at a starting dose of 30 mg daily, and ophthalmopathy patients were treated with high-dose intravenous methylprednisolone. The paper reports TCR Vbeta CDR3 sequencing of 135 peripheral blood samples: approximately 41 ophthalmopathy, some 80 hyperthyroidism and around 17 progressor patients.

This clonotype was seen many times. Its antigen is still unknown. The input lacks base qualities; no much larger clone sits a single base away. Relative to germline, V is 4 bases shorter and J is 1 base shorter, with 12 bases between their ends. CDR1 is given as SGHRS and CDR2 as YFSETQ, both from the germline V gene. The CDR3 sequence holds 15 residues, the cysteine and phenylalanine included. Only the CDR3 region is kept as DNA, spanning 45 bases read in frame from base 1. The study at large found these results: A model built on a 13 V-J signature distinguished ophthalmopathy from stable hyperthyroidism, reaching around 90% sensitivity and around 81% specificity in cross-validation and 80%/75% in testing. No statistical method was used to set the sample size in advance, and investigators knew the group allocation. Most expanded thyroid clonotypes (frequency above 0.001) were also detected in blood, a finding suggesting that blood repertoires may reflect thyroid immune responses. During validation, the model predicted progression to ophthalmopathy a median of roughly 7.1 months ahead of onset, with more than 60% sensitivity and about 72% specificity.

The TCR beta CDR3 regions were amplified from RNA transcripts. The TCR CDR3 was subjected to a first round of RT-PCR using the HTBI primer set and the Qiagen OneStep RT-PCR kit. A second multiplex PCR round built the libraries, followed by size selection and purification. Libraries were sequenced paired-end with 100 bp reads on an Illumina HiSeq2000. The study's processing was this. Raw data were processed with SOAPnuke, discarding reads with adapters, uncalled bases, mean Phred below 15, or no exact constant-primer or identifier match. COPE v1.2.5 was used to merge the high-quality paired reads, and each unique nucleotide sequence was defined as a clonotype. MiTCR v1.1 was used to align clonotypes to the IMGT TRBV, TRBD and TRBJ reference segments. Analysis was restricted to V-J combinations with a frequency above 0.0001, which covered roughly 99% of repertoires. A TCS score was defined as the ratio of F50 (clonal expansion) to E x V (chaos), with BLOSUM62-based TCRdist applied between CDR3 peptides within each V-J. Welch's t-statistics and random forest reduced roughly 500 V-J features to 13, which were used in a naive Bayes classifier (R e1071). Using fastp trimming at Q25 and MiXCR clonotype assembly, TCRdb reanalyzed the public sequencing data and kept in-frame beta chains. Under each unique CDR3 protein, matching rows form one entry showing the most common genes and DNA. TCRdb, not the original authors, processed these V and J calls. This sample is represented by more than 500,000 distinct CDR3 sequences; roughly 17% of them were singletons. 3.8% of the sample goes to the ten largest clones.

A patient counted as having stable Graves' hyperthyroidism if no progression to ophthalmopathy occurred over 18 months of follow-up. The hyperthyroidism patients were between 18 and 65 years old and newly diagnosed, with a disease duration of less than 2 months. Exclusion was applied to patients with uncontrolled infections, other autoimmune diseases, pregnancy or lactation. Diagnoses relied on clinical symptoms, serum thyroxine and TRAb, thyroid ultrasound and orbital computed tomography. PBMCs were isolated from about 10 ml of fresh peripheral blood by Ficoll-Paque density gradient centrifugation. Trizol reagent was used to extract total RNA, and RNA quality was then checked on an Agilent 2100 Bioanalyzer.

This TCR came from a woman under 40 with Graves' hyperthyroidism. Sequencing was done on a sample of blood. Here the chain combines TRBV5-1 and TRBJ2-1; D gene: possibly TRBD2, on 6 matching bases. The CDR3 region reads CASSKEAGSYNEQFF. The sequenced DNA is TGCGCCAGCAGCAAGGAGGCGGGATCCTACAATGAGCAGTTCTTC.